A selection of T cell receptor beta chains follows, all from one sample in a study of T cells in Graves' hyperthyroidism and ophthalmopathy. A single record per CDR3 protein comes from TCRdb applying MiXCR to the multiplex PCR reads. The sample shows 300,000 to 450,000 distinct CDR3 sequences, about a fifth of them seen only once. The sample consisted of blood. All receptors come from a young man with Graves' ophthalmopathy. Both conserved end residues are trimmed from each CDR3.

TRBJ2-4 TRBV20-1 SAPRRGAENIQY
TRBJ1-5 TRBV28 ASTPEGVGQPQH
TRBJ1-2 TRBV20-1 SATGQGYT
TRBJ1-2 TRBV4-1 ASSQHGQGADGYT
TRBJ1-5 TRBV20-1 SAEDVSNQPQH
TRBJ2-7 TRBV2 ASSDNRDRSYEQY
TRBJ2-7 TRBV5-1 ASSLLQSSYEQY
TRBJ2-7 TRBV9 ASSVGGGAGGLSYEQY
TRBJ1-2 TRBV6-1 ASKDNYGYT
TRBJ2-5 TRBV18 ASSPGQQETQY
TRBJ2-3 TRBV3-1 ASSQDIQSDTQY
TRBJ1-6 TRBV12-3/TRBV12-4 ASSLGAKGSPLH
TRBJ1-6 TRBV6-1 ASREDRAGGSYNSPLH
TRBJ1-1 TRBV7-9 ASSKIRDIPWVDTEAF
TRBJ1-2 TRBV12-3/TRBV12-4 ASSSPGLNYGYT
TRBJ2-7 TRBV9 ASSPRNSYEQY
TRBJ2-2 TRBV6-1 ASRAGMYTGELF
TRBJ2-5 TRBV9 ASSVENSAETQY
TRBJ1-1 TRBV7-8 ASSPENTEAF
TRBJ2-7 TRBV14 ASSPYPRLAGLRGNEQY
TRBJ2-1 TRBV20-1 SATGPGTSGGNEQF
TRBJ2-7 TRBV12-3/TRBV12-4 ATAQGPYEQY
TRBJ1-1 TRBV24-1 ATSAGQGAKNTEAF
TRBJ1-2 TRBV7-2 ASSLADLANYGYT
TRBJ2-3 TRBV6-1 ASFRGQTTDTQY
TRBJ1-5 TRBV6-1 ASSSSRAQPQH
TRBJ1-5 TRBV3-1 ASSQEGSQPQH
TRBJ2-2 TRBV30 AWTRLEGSGELF
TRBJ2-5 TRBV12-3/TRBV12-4 ASGRAIETQY
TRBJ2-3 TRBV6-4 ASSDSRGGTDTQY
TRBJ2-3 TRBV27 ASSFASTDTQY
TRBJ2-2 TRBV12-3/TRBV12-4 ASSSAGMPGELF
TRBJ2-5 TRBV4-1 ASSRQGPGGETQY
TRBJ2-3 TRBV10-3 AAGPASGTDTQY
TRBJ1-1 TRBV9 ASSVGALEGAEAF
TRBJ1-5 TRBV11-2 ASSLERGAGQPQH
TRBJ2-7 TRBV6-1 ASSEFYEQY
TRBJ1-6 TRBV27 ASSLSRGGSPLH
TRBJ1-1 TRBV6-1 ASSEVGGGTEAF
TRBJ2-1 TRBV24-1 ATRESGTGGNEQF
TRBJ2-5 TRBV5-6 ASSPRLAGGSLQETQY
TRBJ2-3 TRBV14 ASSQDAGKADTQY
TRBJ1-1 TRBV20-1 SALSLGTEAF
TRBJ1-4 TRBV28 ASSLEGENEKLF
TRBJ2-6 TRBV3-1 ASSVRSAGANVLT
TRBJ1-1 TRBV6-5 ASSYGVERNTEAF
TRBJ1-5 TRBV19 ASSIDGQPFNQPQH
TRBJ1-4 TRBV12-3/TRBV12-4 ASRPSSTNEKLF
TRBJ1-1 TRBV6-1 ASSVTGASNTEAF
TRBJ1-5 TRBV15 ATSRAGQGENQPQH
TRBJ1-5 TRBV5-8 ASSLGQSEPQH
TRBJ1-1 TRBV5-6 ASSLRAGAVNTEAF
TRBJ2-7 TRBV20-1 SARGDRGHQHKIYEQY
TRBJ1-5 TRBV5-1 ASSYGQGDYQPQH
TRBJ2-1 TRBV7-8 ASSPVGAHRDEQF
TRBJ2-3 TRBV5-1 ASSSFTGGTDTQY
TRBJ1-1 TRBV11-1 ASRTGTGGVGYTEAF
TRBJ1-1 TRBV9 ASSESGQGGGLAF
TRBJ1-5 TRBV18 ASSPPGQSSNQPQH